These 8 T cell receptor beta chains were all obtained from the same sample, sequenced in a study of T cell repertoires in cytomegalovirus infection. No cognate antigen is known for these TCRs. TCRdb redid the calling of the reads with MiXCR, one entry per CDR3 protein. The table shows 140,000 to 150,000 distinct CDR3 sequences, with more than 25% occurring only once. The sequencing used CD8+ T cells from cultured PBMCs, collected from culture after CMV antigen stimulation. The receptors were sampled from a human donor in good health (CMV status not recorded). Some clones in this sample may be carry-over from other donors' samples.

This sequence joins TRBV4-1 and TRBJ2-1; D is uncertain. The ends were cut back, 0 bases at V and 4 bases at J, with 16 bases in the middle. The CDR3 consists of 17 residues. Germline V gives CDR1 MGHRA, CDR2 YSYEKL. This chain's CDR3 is CASSQDSPVVGYNEQFF. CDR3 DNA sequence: TGCGCCAGCAGCCAAGATTCCCCGGTGGTGGGTTACAATGAGCAGTTCTTC.

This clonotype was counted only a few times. The CDR3 DNA sequence: TGTGCCAGCAGCCTCGGACAGGAGGCCCGGGGCACCGGGGAGCTGTTTTTT. Protein product: CASSLGQEARGTGELFF. V and J are TRBV12-3 or TRBV12-4 and TRBJ2-2; 7 positions agree with TRBD1. Trimming took 6 bases from V and 4 from J; bases not matched to a gene: 14. This CDR3 comprises 17 residues.

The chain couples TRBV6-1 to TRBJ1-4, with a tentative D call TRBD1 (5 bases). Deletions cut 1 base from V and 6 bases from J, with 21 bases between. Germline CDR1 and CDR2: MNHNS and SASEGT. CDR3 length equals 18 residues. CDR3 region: CASSEVGPDSLADEKLFF. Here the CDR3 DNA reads TGTGCCAGCAGTGAAGTTGGTCCAGACAGTTTGGCGGATGAAAAACTGTTTTTT.

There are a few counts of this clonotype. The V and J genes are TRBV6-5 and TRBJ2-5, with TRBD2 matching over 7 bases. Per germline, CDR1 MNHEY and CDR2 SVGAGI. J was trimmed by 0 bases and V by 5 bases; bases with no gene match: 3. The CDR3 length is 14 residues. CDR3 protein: CASSSGVYQETQYF. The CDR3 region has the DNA TGTGCCAGCAGTAGCGGGGTGTACCAAGAGACCCAGTACTTC.

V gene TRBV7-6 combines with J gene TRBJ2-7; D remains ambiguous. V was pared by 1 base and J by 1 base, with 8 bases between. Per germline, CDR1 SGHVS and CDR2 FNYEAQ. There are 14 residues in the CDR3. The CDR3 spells CASSLGVQSYEQYF. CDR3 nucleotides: TGTGCCAGCAGCTTAGGAGTACAGTCCTACGAGCAGTACTTC.

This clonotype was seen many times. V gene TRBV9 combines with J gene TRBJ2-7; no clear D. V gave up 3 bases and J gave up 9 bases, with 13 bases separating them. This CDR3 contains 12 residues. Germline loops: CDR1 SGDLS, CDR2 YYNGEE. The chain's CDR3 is CASSDDGAGQYF. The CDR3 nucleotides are TGTGCCAGCAGCGATGATGGCGCCGGGCAGTACTTC.

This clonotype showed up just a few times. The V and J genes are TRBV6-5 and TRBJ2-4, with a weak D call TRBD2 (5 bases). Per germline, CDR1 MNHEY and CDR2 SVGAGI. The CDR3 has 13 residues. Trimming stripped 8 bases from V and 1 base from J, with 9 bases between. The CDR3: CASEGAAKNIQYF. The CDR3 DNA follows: TGTGCCAGCGAGGGTGCGGCCAAAAACATTCAGTACTTC.

As DNA, the CDR3 is TGTGCCAGCAGTCACCGGACTAACCCCAAACCGGAGATCACAGATACGCAGTATTTT. Its translation: CASSHRTNPKPEITDTQYF. The chain has TRBV12-3 or TRBV12-4 and TRBJ2-3; D might be TRBD2 (6 bases). V was trimmed by 5 bases and J by 2 bases, leaving 26 bases between them. The CDR3 length is 19 residues.